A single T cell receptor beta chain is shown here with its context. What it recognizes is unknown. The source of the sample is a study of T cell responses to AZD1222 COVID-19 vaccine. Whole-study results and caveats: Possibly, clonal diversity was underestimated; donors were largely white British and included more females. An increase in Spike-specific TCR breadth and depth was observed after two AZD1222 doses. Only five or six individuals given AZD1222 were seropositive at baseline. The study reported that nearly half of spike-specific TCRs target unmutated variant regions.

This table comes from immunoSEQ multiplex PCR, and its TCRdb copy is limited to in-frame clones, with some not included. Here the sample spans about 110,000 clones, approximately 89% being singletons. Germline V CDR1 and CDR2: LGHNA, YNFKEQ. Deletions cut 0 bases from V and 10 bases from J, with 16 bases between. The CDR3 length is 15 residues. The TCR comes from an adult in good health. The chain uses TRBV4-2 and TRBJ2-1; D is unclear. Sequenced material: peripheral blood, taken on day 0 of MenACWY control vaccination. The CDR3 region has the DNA TGTGCCAGCAGCCAAGAGAGGACCCCTCGTTGGGAGCAGTTCTTC. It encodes CASSQERTPRWEQFF.